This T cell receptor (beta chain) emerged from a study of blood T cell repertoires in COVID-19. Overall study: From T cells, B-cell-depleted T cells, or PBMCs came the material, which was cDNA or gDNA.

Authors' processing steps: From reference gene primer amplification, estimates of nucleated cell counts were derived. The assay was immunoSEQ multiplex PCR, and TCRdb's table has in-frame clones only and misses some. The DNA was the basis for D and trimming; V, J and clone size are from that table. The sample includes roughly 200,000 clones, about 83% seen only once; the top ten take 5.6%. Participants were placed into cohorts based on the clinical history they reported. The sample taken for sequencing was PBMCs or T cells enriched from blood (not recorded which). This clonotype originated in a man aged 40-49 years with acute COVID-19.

Here the CDR3 DNA reads TGTGCCAGCAGACTCTCTAGCGGGGGGAACACCGGGGAGCTGTTTTTT. Translating gives CASRLSSGGNTGELFF. The chain links TRBV27 to TRBJ2-2, with 10 bases that match TRBD2. Germline V gene lookup returns CDR1 MNHEY and CDR2 SMNVEV (reference sequence). The CDR3 sequence is 16 residues long. Germline trimming cut 6 bases from V and 1 base from J; bases unmatched to any gene: 5.